One sample yielded the 17 T cell receptor beta chains listed below, sequenced in a study of blood T cell repertoires in COVID-19. Libraries were prepared by immunoSEQ multiplex PCR; TCRdb keeps only in-frame clonotypes and omits some of them. The table has about 30,000 clones, around 90% seen once. Specimen: peripheral blood. These TCRs come from a man in his 70s with acute or convalescent COVID-19.

The chain employs TRBV24-1 and TRBJ2-7; possible D gene TRBD2, 5 bases. V dropped 4 bases and J dropped 5 bases, with 14 bases sitting between them. This CDR3 has 14 amino acids. Looked up from germline, CDR1 is KGHDR and CDR2 is SFDVKD. Here the CDR3 reads CATSDPGKTNEQYF. The CDR3 region has the DNA TGTGCCACCAGTGACCCCGGGAAGACTAACGAGCAGTACTTC.

V and J are TRBV28 and TRBJ2-7; 15 bases agree with TRBD2. V trimming: 5 bases; J trimming: 4 bases; junction bases outside the gene matches: 6. The CDR3 runs to 16 residues. Germline assignment: CDR1 MDHEN and CDR2 SYDVKM. The CDR3 nucleotides are TGTGCCAGCAGTGGACCGGGACTAGCGGGAGGATACGAGCAGTACTTC. Its translation is CASSGPGLAGGYEQYF.

This clone was found a few times. V usage is TRBV3-1 (or the pseudogene TRBV3-2) and J usage is TRBJ1-1, with 9 positions matching TRBD1. The CDR3 runs 14 residues. The V and J ends lost 4 bases and 5 bases, in that order; junction bases with no gene match: 5. Germline V gives CDR1 LGHDT, CDR2 YNNKEL (reference sequence). The CDR3 nucleotides are TGTGCCAGCAGCCGACAGGGGGGGAGTACTGAAGCTTTCTTT. Translating it yields CASSRQGGSTEAFF.

This clone was recorded once. The chain recombines TRBV3-1 (or the pseudogene TRBV3-2) with TRBJ2-1; possibly TRBD2 for D (6 bases). This CDR3 contains 12 residues. The germline V gene encodes CDR1 LGHDT and CDR2 YNNKEL (reference sequence). V lost 4 bases to trimming and J lost 7 bases, with 8 bases between them. The CDR3 DNA reads as TGTGCCAGCAGCCGTGGGGGGAATGAGCAGTTCTTC. It specifies CASSRGGNEQFF.

The chain employs TRBV4-3 and TRBJ2-7; D is undetermined. Deletions cut 0 bases from V and 3 bases from J, with 9 bases between. The length of the CDR3 is 14 residues. CDR1 is LGHNA, CDR2 YSLEER, per germline. The CDR3, as DNA: TGCGCCAGCAGCCAAGATGTTGGCGGCTACGAGCAGTACTTC. Its translation: CASSQDVGGYEQYF.

This rearrangement joins TRBV28 to TRBJ1-5, with D possibly TRBD1 on 5 matching bases. The CDR3 loop spans 15 amino acids. Trimming cost V 1 base and J 7 bases, with 14 bases left between them. Germline lookup yields CDR1 MDHEN and CDR2 SYDVKM. The CDR3 is CASSLFGQGGQPQHF. The CDR3 DNA sequence: TGTGCCAGCAGTTTATTTGGGCAGGGCGGACAGCCCCAGCATTTT.

The chain couples TRBV5-1 to TRBJ1-4, with TRBD1 identical over 9 bases. The CDR3 covers 14 residues. V lost 4 bases, J lost 5 bases, and 3 bases stayed unmatched. Germline V CDR1 and CDR2: SGHRS, YFSETQ. The CDR3 reads CASSLGQGNEKLFF. The CDR3, as DNA: TGCGCCAGCAGCCTCGGACAGGGGAATGAAAAACTGTTTTTT. Full variable domain (outside the CDR3, taken from reference TRBV5-1 and TRBJ1-4): KAGVTQTPRYLIKTRGQQVTLSCSPISGHRSVSWYQQTPGQGLQFLFEYFSETQRNKGNFPGRFSGRQFSNSRSEMNVSTLELGDSALYLCASSLGQGNEKLFFGSGTQLSVL.

This chain uses TRBV6-6 with TRBJ1-1; D may be TRBD1 (6 bases). The germline V and J ends were trimmed by 5 bases and 7 bases, with 26 bases remaining between them. Germline lookup yields CDR1 MNHNY and CDR2 SVGAGI (reference sequence). This CDR3 is 17 amino acids long. The DNA of the CDR3 is TGTGCCAGCAGTCCTCATTTACCGACAGGTGATCCACTTGAAGCTTTCTTT. Residues: CASSPHLPTGDPLEAFF.

The CDR3, as DNA: TGTGCCAGCAGCAAAGGGGCCCGCGTGGATACGCAGTATTTT. It translates to CASSKGARVDTQYF. The rearrangement links TRBV7-2 to TRBJ2-3; tentatively, D is TRBD1 (5 bases). The V end lost 5 bases, the J end lost 6 bases, and 15 bases lay between the germline ends. CDR1 and CDR2 from the germline V gene are SGHTA and FQGNSA. The CDR3 is made up of 14 amino acids.

This chain links TRBV5-4 with TRBJ1-4; 9 nucleotides match TRBD1. J lost 7 bases, V lost 4 bases, and 5 bases had no gene match. The germline V gene has CDR1 SGHNT and CDR2 YYREEE (reference sequence). This CDR3 region has 14 residues. In DNA, the CDR3 is TGTGCCAGCAGCGCACAGGGGGCGGGTGAAAAACTGTTTTTT. It codes for CASSAQGAGEKLFF. Together with reference TRBV5-4 and TRBJ1-4, the CDR3 gives the full variable domain: ETGVTQSPTHLIKTRGQQVTLRCSSQSGHNTVSWYQQALGQGPQFIFQYYREEENGRGNFPPRFSGLQFPNYSSELNVNALELDDSALYLCASSAQGAGEKLFFGSGTQLSVL.

The genes are TRBV7-9 and TRBJ2-7; D is uncertain. CDR1 is SEHNR and CDR2 is FQNEAQ in the germline V gene (reference sequence). The CDR3 has 11 residues. Trimming took off 8 bases at V and 6 bases at J, with 11 bases between the two ends. The CDR3 bases are TGTGCCAGCGCCCTCGGTGTCGAGCAGTACTTC. Translating gives CASALGVEQYF.

The genes are TRBV7-2 and TRBJ1-2; possibly TRBD1 for D (5 bases). Germline V gene lookup returns CDR1 SGHTA and CDR2 FQGNSA. CDR3 length: 13 amino acids. The germline V and J ends were trimmed by 6 bases and 2 bases, with 10 bases remaining between them. CDR3 in DNA: TGTGCCAGCAGTTCAGGGCCAAACTATGGCTACACCTTC. Amino acid sequence: CASSSGPNYGYTF.

This rearrangement joins TRBV18 to TRBJ1-4; 8 bases are shared with TRBD1. This CDR3 is built from 16 residues. V was clipped by 2 bases and J by 8 bases; unmatched bases: 10. CDR1 and CDR2 from the germline V gene are KGHSH and LQKENI. This chain's CDR3 is CASSPFRGQGFEKLFF. In DNA, the CDR3 is TGTGCCAGCTCACCATTTCGTGGACAGGGATTCGAAAAACTGTTTTTT.

This sequence joins TRBV5-6 and TRBJ2-1, with D possibly matching TRBD2 (6 bases). CDR1 is SGHDT, CDR2 YYEEEE, per germline. The CDR3 loop spans 15 amino acids. Trimming took 0 bases from V and 4 from J, leaving 11 bases between them. The CDR3 here is CASSLAGLHYNEQFF. CDR3 DNA: TGTGCCAGCAGCTTGGCGGGACTCCATTACAATGAGCAGTTCTTC.

The table lists this clone with a few counts. This chain uses TRBV2 with TRBJ1-4, with 9 nucleotides matching TRBD1. Germline loops: CDR1 SNHLY, CDR2 FYNNEI. Germline trimming cut 6 bases from V and 6 bases from J; bases unmatched to any gene: 5. The CDR3 has 14 residues. The chain's CDR3 is CASRQQGADEKLFF. The DNA for the CDR3 is TGTGCCAGCAGGCAACAGGGGGCGGATGAAAAACTGTTTTTT.

The chain couples TRBV6-5 to TRBJ1-3; D ambiguous. Germline CDR1 and CDR2: MNHEY and SVGAGI. The CDR3 is made up of 15 amino acids. Trimming removed 6 bases at V and 0 bases at J, with 12 bases between. The CDR3 reads CASRYSVYSGNTIYF. CDR3 DNA: TGTGCCAGCAGGTACAGCGTCTACTCTGGAAACACCATATATTTT.

This chain connects TRBV27 to TRBJ1-4; 7 nucleotides match TRBD1. V shed 8 bases and J 4 bases; nucleotides not matched to a gene: 16. CDR1 is MNHEY and CDR2 is SMNVEV in the germline V gene (reference sequence). This CDR3 has 17 residues. CDR3 coding DNA: TGTGCCAGCGGATTGACGACAGGGCGGCAAAATAATGAAAAACTGTTTTTT. Translation gives CASGLTTGRQNNEKLFF.